This T cell receptor beta chain was documented in a study of T cells in Graves' hyperthyroidism and ophthalmopathy. Study-wide background: The initial diagnosis was the point when peripheral blood was collected, ahead of any treatment. Study observations and caveats: The model's output predicted ophthalmopathy at a median of roughly 6.9 months prior to onset. Most thyroid clonotypes with frequency above 0.001 were detected in blood.

Researchers amplified the TCR beta CDR3 regions from RNA transcripts. The HTBI primer set was used in a first-round RT-PCR of the TCR CDR3. TCRdb ran MiXCR on the multiplex PCR reads and lists one entry per CDR3 protein. The profile covers roughly 130,000 distinct CDR3 sequences, with 22% appearing a single time and 60% to 70% taken by the ten largest. Germline CDR1 LGHDT, CDR2 YNNKEL (reference sequence). CDR3 size: 13 residues. V was shortened by 4 bases and J by 4 bases, with 11 bases between the two germline ends. In this sample, this clonotype is medium-sized. Its antigen is currently unknown. This clonotype was sampled from a woman between 50 and 59 years old with Graves' hyperthyroidism that later progressed to Graves' ophthalmopathy. Sequencing used blood. V usage is TRBV3-1 and J usage is TRBJ2-7; no reliable D call. The CDR3 protein is CASSRTRGYEQYF. The CDR3 DNA reads TGTGCCAGCAGCCGTACTCGTGGATACGAGCAGTACTTC.